One and the same sample provided the 25 T cell receptor beta chains below, sequenced in a study of OX40 agonist ivuxolimab in advanced cancers. Clones were sequenced by immunoSEQ multiplex PCR, and TCRdb holds only the in-frame ones, with some missing. Of 12,000 or so clones listed, approximately 80% were seen once; the top ten hold approximately 19%. Sequenced material: CD4+ or CD8+ T cells sorted from blood, taken in a trial of the OX40 agonist ivuxolimab. All receptors come from an adult with an advanced solid tumor such as melanoma, head and neck, liver or kidney cancer.

This sequence joins TRBV5-6 and TRBJ1-5; D gene uncertain. V was trimmed by 4 bases and J by 3 bases, leaving 14 bases between them. Germline V gene lookup returns CDR1 SGHDT and CDR2 YYEEEE. The CDR3 consists of 15 residues. CDR3 DNA sequence: TGTGCCAGCAGCGTTAACATGGCCTTCAATCAGCCCCAGCATTTT. This translates into CASSVNMAFNQPQHF.

The chain employs TRBV15 and TRBJ1-4, with a weak D call TRBD1 (5 bases). V lost 0 bases and J 5 bases, leaving 10 bases between the germline ends. The V gene's germline CDR1 is LNHNV and CDR2 YYDKDF (reference sequence). The CDR3 spans 15 residues. The CDR3 loop is CATSRETGGNEKLFF. Here the CDR3 DNA reads TGTGCCACCAGCAGAGAAACGGGGGGAAATGAAAAACTGTTTTTT.

The chain combines TRBV15 with TRBJ2-2; TRBD1 matches 7 bases. CDR1 and CDR2 (germline): LNHNV, YYDKDF (reference sequence). The CDR3 sequence is 17 residues long. The J segment lost 2 bases and the V segment lost 0 bases, leaving 6 bases of the junction unmatched. This CDR3 is CATSRDLRQGNTGELFF. In DNA form, the CDR3 reads TGTGCCACCAGCAGAGATCTCCGACAGGGCAACACCGGGGAGCTGTTTTTT.

The V gene is TRBV28, the J gene TRBJ2-1; 10 bases are shared with TRBD1. This CDR3 spans 16 amino acids. J lost 3 bases, V lost 3 bases, and 5 bases had no gene match. The germline gives CDR1 MDHEN, CDR2 SYDVKM. This CDR3 reads CASSFAWTGGYNEQFF. The CDR3 DNA reads TGTGCCAGCAGTTTCGCCTGGACAGGGGGCTACAATGAGCAGTTCTTC.

The chain joins TRBV29-1 to TRBJ1-1; maybe TRBD1 (5 bases). The CDR3 is 14 residues long. Per the germline V gene, CDR1 is SQVTM and CDR2 is ANQGSEA. Trimming took off 1 base at V and 5 bases at J, with 14 bases between the two ends. CDR3 nucleotide sequence: TGCAGCGTTGAAGGGCTTAATGGGGGGACTGAAGCTTTCTTT. Translating it yields CSVEGLNGGTEAFF.

The chain's CDR3 is CASSVWGDGSPLHF. CDR3 nucleotides: TGTGCCAGCAGCGTATGGGGCGATGGTTCACCCCTCCACTTT. V usage is TRBV9 and J usage is TRBJ1-6; possible D gene TRBD1, 5 bases. V lost 1 base and J 9 bases, leaving 11 bases between the germline ends. Germline V gene sequence: CDR1 SGDLS, CDR2 YYNGEE. This CDR3 contains 14 residues. The full variable domain, completed using reference TRBV9 and TRBJ1-6, is DSGVTQTPKHLITATGQRVTLRCSPRSGDLSVYWYQQSLDQGLQFLIQYYNGEERAKGNILERFSAQQFPDLHSELNLSSLELGDSALYFCASSVWGDGSPLHFGNGTRLTVT.

In this sample, this clone turned up a few times. The chain recombines TRBV2 with TRBJ2-7; a weak D match, TRBD2 (6 bases). The CDR3 extends over 15 amino acids. V was clipped by 3 bases and J by 1 base, with 13 bases between them. Germline V CDR1 and CDR2: SNHLY, FYNNEI. The CDR3 coding sequence is TGTGCCAGCAGTGATTTCGGGGGTAGATCCTACGAGCAGTACTTC. Protein sequence: CASSDFGGRSYEQYF.

The V and J genes are TRBV27 and TRBJ2-1, with unresolved D. CDR1 and CDR2 from the germline V gene are MNHEY and SMNVEV (reference sequence). The CDR3 covers 13 residues. The V gene lost 8 bases and the J gene lost 2 bases, with 10 bases spanning the gap. The CDR3 DNA is TGTGCCAGCGGCCTAATCGCCTACAATGAGCAGTTCTTC. Its protein is CASGLIAYNEQFF.

The sample holds one count of this clone. The chain couples TRBV4-3 to TRBJ2-2, with a tentative D call TRBD2 (6 bases). The CDR3 runs 17 residues. V shed 0 bases and J shed 2 bases, with 13 bases lying between them. Germline V gene data show CDR1 as LGHNA and CDR2 as YSLEER. The CDR3 loop reads CASSQDLWTTNTGELFF. As DNA, the CDR3 is TGCGCCAGCAGCCAAGATTTGTGGACTACTAACACCGGGGAGCTGTTTTTT.

The genes are TRBV10-3 and TRBJ2-3; 13 bases map to TRBD2. The CDR3 sequence is 16 residues long. The ends lost 6 bases at V and 2 bases at J; junction bases unmatched: 5. Germline V gene sequence: CDR1 ENHRY, CDR2 SYGVKD. In DNA form, the CDR3 reads TGTGCCATCAGCGCCGGACTAGCGGGAGACACAGATACGCAGTATTTT. Protein sequence: CAISAGLAGDTDTQYF.

This sequence joins TRBV7-6 and TRBJ2-7; D may be TRBD1 (6 bases). V was pared by 0 bases and J by 1 base, with 10 bases between. There are 15 residues in the CDR3. The germline V gene encodes CDR1 SGHVS and CDR2 FNYEAQ. The DNA of the CDR3 is TGTGCCAGCAGCTTAGCGCCAGGGGATTCCTACGAGCAGTACTTC. This translates into CASSLAPGDSYEQYF.

Note on this clone: This CDR3 is also generated by other DNA sequences in the sample. The chain carries TRBV9 and TRBJ2-7; 7 positions agree with TRBD2. CDR3 length equals 15 residues. After removal of 0 bases from V and 2 bases from J, the junction contained 5 bases not matched to a gene. Germline CDR1 and CDR2: SGDLS and YYNGEE. CDR3 bases: TGTGCCAGCAGCGTAGACAGCGGGACGCCCTACGAGCAGTACTTC. The encoded protein is CASSVDSGTPYEQYF.

V and J are TRBV4-1 and TRBJ2-7, with 8 bases fitting TRBD2. CDR1 is MGHRA, CDR2 YSYEKL, per germline. The CDR3 totals 16 residues. V trimming: 3 bases; J trimming: 4 bases; junction bases outside the gene matches: 11. As DNA, the CDR3 is TGCGCCAGCAGCCACGTTTCCACGGGAGGGATATACGAGCAGTACTTC. Encoded protein: CASSHVSTGGIYEQYF.

V usage is TRBV18 and J usage is TRBJ2-1; TRBD2 might be the D (5 bases). V was pared by 7 bases and J by 5 bases, with 15 bases between. Germline V gene data show CDR1 as KGHSH and CDR2 as LQKENI. This CDR3 spans 14 amino acids. The CDR3 spells CASFSEEENNEQFF. Here the CDR3 DNA reads TGTGCCAGCTTTTCAGAGGAGGAAAACAATGAGCAGTTCTTC.

This chain joins TRBV6-5 and TRBJ1-2, with 9 bases identical to TRBD1. The CDR3 extends over 14 amino acids. Germline loops: CDR1 MNHEY, CDR2 SVGAGI. V trimming: 4 bases; J trimming: 4 bases; junction bases outside the gene matches: 4. As DNA, the CDR3 is TGTGCCAGCAGTTTACAGGGGGCGGTCTATGGCTACACCTTC. Translating it yields CASSLQGAVYGYTF.

CDR3 amino acids: CASSKKRRQETQYF. The CDR3 nucleotides read TGTGCCAGTAGTAAGAAACGAAGGCAAGAGACCCAGTACTTC. The chain links TRBV19 to TRBJ2-5, with no clear D. Per germline, CDR1 LNHDA and CDR2 SQIVND (reference sequence). V lost 4 bases, J lost 2 bases, and 11 bases lay in between. The CDR3 loop spans 14 amino acids.

This clone showed up just a few times. V and J are TRBV10-2 and TRBJ1-5, with TRBD1 matching over 8 bases. J lost 4 bases, V lost 10 bases, and 6 bases had no gene match. Germline lookup yields CDR1 WSHSY and CDR2 SAAADI. This CDR3 spans 13 amino acids. CDR3 coding DNA: TGCGCCACCCGGACAGGGACTAATCAGCCCCAGCATTTT. Its protein is CATRTGTNQPQHF.

As regards this clone: A much larger clonotype is one base distant, so this may be a read error. This chain joins TRBV4-2 and TRBJ2-3; TRBD2 is a possible D gene (5 bases). Germline CDR1 and CDR2: LGHNA and YNFKEQ. V lost 0 bases and J lost 0, with 10 bases in between. There are 16 residues in the CDR3. DNA for the CDR3: TGTGCCAGCAGCCAAGATACCAGCGGAAGCACAGATACGCAGTATTTT. Amino acid sequence: CASSQDTSGSTDTQYF.

In its sample, this clone was seen a few times. The chain employs TRBV13 and TRBJ1-5; D remains ambiguous. From germline, CDR1 is PRHDT and CDR2 FYEKMQ (reference sequence). V was pared by 5 bases and J by 5 bases, with 10 bases between. This CDR3 spans 13 amino acids. The CDR3 loop is CASSQRADQPQHF. In DNA form, the CDR3 reads TGTGCCAGCAGCCAGAGGGCCGATCAGCCCCAGCATTTT.

CDR3 in DNA: TGTGCCAGCAGCTTAGCCCAACAGGGGATAGACGCTGGGGCCAACGTCCTGACTTTC. This codes for CASSLAQQGIDAGANVLTF. This chain connects TRBV7-6 to TRBJ2-6; 7 positions match TRBD1. After removal of 0 bases from V and 2 bases from J, the junction contained 10 bases not matched to a gene. The CDR3 has 19 amino acids. Germline V CDR1 and CDR2: SGHVS, FNYEAQ. Using reference TRBV7-6 and TRBJ2-6 for the parts outside the CDR3, the full variable domain is GAGVSQSPRYKVTKRGQDVALRCDPISGHVSLYWYRQALGQGPEFLTYFNYEAQQDKSGLPNDRFSAERPEGSISTLTIQRTEQRDSAMYRCASSLAQQGIDAGANVLTFGAGSRLTVL.

V and J are TRBV5-4 and TRBJ2-7, with a tentative D call TRBD2 (5 bases). The germline CDR1 and CDR2 sequences are SGHNT and YYREEE (reference sequence). This CDR3 has 14 amino acids. The V end lost 4 bases, the J end lost 1 base, and 12 bases lay between the germline ends. The CDR3 DNA sequence: TGTGCCAGCAGCCCCGGGGTAGGTTCCTACGAGCAGTACTTC. It encodes CASSPGVGSYEQYF.

In DNA form, the CDR3 reads TGCGCCAGCAGCCAAGACATGGAGAATTCACCCCTCCACTTT. Protein product: CASSQDMENSPLHF. This chain links TRBV4-3 with TRBJ1-6; D is unresolved. This CDR3 comprises 14 residues. The V end was cut by 0 bases, the J end by 7 bases, with 7 bases between. CDR1 and CDR2 from the germline V gene are LGHNA and YSLEER.

For the CDR3, the DNA is TGTGCCAGTACCCCGACAGGGATTGGCAATCAGCCCCAGCATTTT. This encodes CASTPTGIGNQPQHF. The chain is built from TRBV19 and TRBJ1-5; 7 nucleotides line up with TRBD1. CDR3 length: 15 residues. Germline V gene sequence: CDR1 LNHDA, CDR2 SQIVND (reference sequence). The ends lost 7 bases at V and 2 bases at J; junction bases unmatched: 8.

The V call is TRBV9, the J call TRBJ2-7; D is possibly TRBD1 (6 bases). Trimming cost V 0 bases and J 6 bases, with 25 bases left between them. There are 18 residues in the CDR3. Germline V gives CDR1 SGDLS, CDR2 YYNGEE. CDR3 sequence (DNA): TGTGCCAGCAGCGTAGACCCCCCAGACAGGCTTGGGGCAGGCGAGCAGTACTTC. Amino acid sequence: CASSVDPPDRLGAGEQYF. The whole variable domain, filled in from reference TRBV9 and TRBJ2-7, reads DSGVTQTPKHLITATGQRVTLRCSPRSGDLSVYWYQQSLDQGLQFLIQYYNGEERAKGNILERFSAQQFPDLHSELNLSSLELGDSALYFCASSVDPPDRLGAGEQYFGPGTRLTVT.

The rearrangement links TRBV14 to TRBJ2-5, with D perhaps matching TRBD2 (6 bases). Trimming left V 3 bases short and J 5 bases short, with 13 bases between. Germline V lookup: CDR1 SGHDN, CDR2 FVKESK. The CDR3 totals 14 residues. Here the CDR3 DNA reads TGTGCCAGCAGCCATCAGACTAGTTTGGAGACCCAGTACTTC. As protein: CASSHQTSLETQYF.